This entry lists 11 T cell receptor beta chains sequenced from one sample in a study of lymphopenia after photon versus proton radiotherapy. TCRdb's copy holds only in-frame clones and misses some; the assay was immunoSEQ multiplex PCR. The data contain about 15,000 clones, about nine tenths of them singletons. The specimen was peripheral blood, collected from a patient treated with proton-based radiotherapy. Receptor source: a man between 70 and 80 years old with pancreatic cancer.

CDR3 protein: CASSLSGTGQTEAFF. The DNA of the CDR3 is TGTGCCAGCAGTTTATCCGGGACAGGGCAAACTGAAGCTTTCTTT. The chain combines TRBV27 with TRBJ1-1; TRBD1 matches 9 bases. The junction had 4 bases not matched to a gene; V was cut back by 0 bases and J by 5 bases. The length of the CDR3 is 15 residues. Germline CDR1 is MNHEY and CDR2 is SMNVEV (reference sequence).

The V gene is TRBV5-6, the J gene TRBJ1-1; D is ambiguous. Germline loops: CDR1 SGHDT, CDR2 YYEEEE. With 1 base removed from V and 3 bases from J, the gap between germline ends came to 10 bases. The CDR3 is made up of 14 amino acids. CDR3 protein: CASSLWGRDTEAFF. CDR3 bases: TGTGCCAGCAGCTTGTGGGGTCGGGACACTGAAGCTTTCTTT.

The chain combines TRBV19 with TRBJ2-1; the D gene is possibly TRBD1 (5 bases). CDR1 LNHDA and CDR2 SQIVND come from the germline V gene (reference sequence). The CDR3 runs to 12 residues. Trimming cost V 4 bases and J 5 bases, with 6 bases left between them. CDR3 DNA sequence: TGTGCCAGTAGTACAGGGCACAATGAGCAGTTCTTC. The encoded protein is CASSTGHNEQFF.

J is TRBJ2-5 and V is TRBV6-6, with TRBD1 identical over 9 bases. Germline loops: CDR1 MNHNY, CDR2 SVGAGI (reference sequence). The CDR3 has 16 residues. V lost 4 bases and J lost 6; bases outside the gene matches: 12. DNA for the CDR3: TGTGCCAGCAGTTTTCCTGGACAGGGGCCCCTACAGACCCAGTACTTC. Translated: CASSFPGQGPLQTQYF.

This chain links TRBV7-9 with TRBJ2-3; 11 bases map to TRBD2. This CDR3 comprises 18 residues. The germline CDR1 and CDR2 sequences are SEHNR and FQNEAQ (reference sequence). V shed 5 bases and J 4 bases; nucleotides not matched to a gene: 14. Here the CDR3 reads CASSPTSGAIRDPDTQYF. The CDR3 region has the DNA TGTGCCAGCAGCCCGACTAGCGGGGCTATAAGGGACCCAGATACGCAGTATTTT.

This sequence joins TRBV28 and TRBJ1-2; possibly TRBD1 for D (5 bases). The V gene lost 9 bases and the J gene lost 2 bases, with 10 bases spanning the gap. The CDR3 covers 12 residues. Germline CDR1 and CDR2: MDHEN and SYDVKM. The CDR3 spells CASSGGNYGYTF. The CDR3, as DNA: TGTGCCAGTAGCGGGGGGAACTATGGCTACACCTTC.

This chain links TRBV6-8 with TRBJ1-5; D gene ambiguous. This CDR3 is built from 15 residues. Germline CDR1 reads MNHGY; CDR2 reads SAAAGT. V was shortened by 7 bases and J by 1 base, with 14 bases between the two germline ends. The DNA for the CDR3 is TGTGCCAGCACCGAGGGTAGAAGGAGCAATCAGCCCCAGCATTTT. Translation gives CASTEGRRSNQPQHF.

This rearrangement joins TRBV4-2 to TRBJ1-3; the match to TRBD1 covers 7 bases. The CDR3 extends over 15 amino acids. In germline, CDR1 is LGHNA, CDR2 YNFKEQ. Losses at the gene ends were 2 bases for V and 3 bases for J; bases not matched to a gene: 4. CDR3 DNA: TGTGCCAGCAGCCAACGTGACAGGGATGGAAACACCATATATTTT. Protein sequence: CASSQRDRDGNTIYF.

The chain recombines TRBV27 with TRBJ2-2; 9 bases line up with TRBD2. The CDR3 runs 15 residues. The V gene end was trimmed by 7 bases and the J gene end by 3 bases; junction bases not matched to a gene: 6. Germline assignment: CDR1 MNHEY and CDR2 SMNVEV (reference sequence). DNA of the CDR3: TGTGCCAGCAAGGGCCAGCGGGGGGACACCGGGGAGCTGTTTTTT. Translated, it gives CASKGQRGDTGELFF.

The CDR3 sequence is CASSQQGIVTDTQYF. CDR3 sequence (DNA): TGTGCCAGCAGTCAACAGGGAATAGTTACAGATACGCAGTATTTT. The chain links TRBV27 to TRBJ2-3; D possibly corresponds to TRBD1 (6 bases). Germline V gene data show CDR1 as MNHEY and CDR2 as SMNVEV (reference sequence). The CDR3 is 15 amino acids. The germline V and J ends were trimmed by 5 bases and 3 bases, with 15 bases remaining between them.

This clone was recorded only once. V and J are TRBV6-1 and TRBJ2-5, with 10 bases lining up with TRBD1. The CDR3 spans 14 residues. Germline V gene data show CDR1 as MNHNS and CDR2 as SASEGT. The V and J ends lost 5 bases and 3 bases, in that order; junction bases with no gene match: 3. CDR3 sequence (DNA): TGTGCCAGCAGTTGGGGGACAGGGGAAGAGACCCAGTACTTC. It is translated as CASSWGTGEETQYF.